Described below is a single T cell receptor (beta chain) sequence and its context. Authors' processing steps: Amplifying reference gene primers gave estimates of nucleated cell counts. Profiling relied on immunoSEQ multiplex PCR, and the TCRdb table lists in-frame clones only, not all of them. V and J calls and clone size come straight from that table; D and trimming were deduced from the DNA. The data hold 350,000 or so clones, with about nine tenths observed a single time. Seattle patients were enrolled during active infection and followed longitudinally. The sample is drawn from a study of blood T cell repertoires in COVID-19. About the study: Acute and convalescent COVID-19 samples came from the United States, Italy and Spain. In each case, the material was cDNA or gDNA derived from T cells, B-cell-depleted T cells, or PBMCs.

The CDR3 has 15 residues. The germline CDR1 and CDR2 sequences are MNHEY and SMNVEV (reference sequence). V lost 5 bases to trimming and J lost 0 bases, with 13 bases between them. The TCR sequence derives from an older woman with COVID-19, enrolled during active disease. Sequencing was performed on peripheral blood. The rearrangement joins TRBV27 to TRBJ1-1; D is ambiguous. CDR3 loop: CASSIRGMLNTEAFF. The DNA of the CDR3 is TGTGCCAGCAGTATCCGAGGTATGCTGAACACTGAAGCTTTCTTT.